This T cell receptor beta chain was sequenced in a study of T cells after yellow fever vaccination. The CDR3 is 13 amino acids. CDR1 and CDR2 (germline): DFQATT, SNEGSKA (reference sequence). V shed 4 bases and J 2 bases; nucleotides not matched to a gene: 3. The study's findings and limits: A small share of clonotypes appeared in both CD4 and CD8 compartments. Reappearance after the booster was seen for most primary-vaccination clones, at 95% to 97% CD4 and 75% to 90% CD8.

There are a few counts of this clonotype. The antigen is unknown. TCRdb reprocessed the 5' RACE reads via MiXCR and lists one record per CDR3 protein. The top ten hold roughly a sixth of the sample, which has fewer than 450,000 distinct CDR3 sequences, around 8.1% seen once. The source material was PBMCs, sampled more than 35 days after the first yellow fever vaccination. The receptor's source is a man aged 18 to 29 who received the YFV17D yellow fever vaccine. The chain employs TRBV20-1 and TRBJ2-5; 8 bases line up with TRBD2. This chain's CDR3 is CSAITSGQETQYF. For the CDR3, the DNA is TGCAGTGCTATTACTAGCGGACAAGAGACCCAGTACTTC.